The T cell receptor beta chain under discussion was sequenced for a study of human T cells and chemical hapten exposure. Documented time point: pre-sensitization, week 0. Documented treatment: therapeutic diphenylcyclopropenone sensitization with weekly scalp DPC. This clonotype was observed many times. Its specificity is not known. The CDR3 runs 10 residues. Trimming removed 8 bases from V and 3 bases from J, with 7 bases in between. Germline lookup yields CDR1 SQVTM and CDR2 ANQGSEA. TCRdb reprocessed the RACE reads via MiXCR and lists one record per CDR3 protein. The repertoire holds about 380,000 distinct CDR3 sequences, with 5.1% as singletons. Study observations and caveats: Having alopecia, donors may respond immunologically unlike healthy people. Versus controls, significantly more large CDR3 similarity clusters arose from expanded TCRs.

The source was whole blood, collected in connection with sensitization to the hapten diphenylcyclopropenone (DPC). This chain uses TRBV29-1 with TRBJ1-1; D is uncertain. This sequence was found in a woman between 50 and 59 years old with alopecia areata. Some clones in this sample may be carry-over from other donors' samples. The CDR3 loop reads CSTRDTEAFF. Written as DNA, the CDR3 is TGCAGCACGCGGGACACTGAAGCTTTCTTT.